This T cell receptor (beta chain) comes out of a study of shared clonotypes between healthy human individuals. Broader study findings: The diversity represented, both genetic and in exposure history, was limited by few donors.

The naive CD8 fraction comprised CD45RO-negative cells positively selected for CCR7 and excluded terminally differentiated effector memory CD45RA+ cells. Every contributor of samples was a Caucasian grown-up residing in Nashville, Tennessee. For this clone: As yet, its antigen is unknown.

For each subset, genomic DNA was distributed in equal portions over several immunoSEQ plates. Per sorted-subset replicate PCR, input was approximately 0.2 ug DNA, representing roughly 29,000 T cell genomes. Method: immunoSEQ multiplex PCR; TCRdb's copy keeps in-frame clones and lacks some. The table shows more than 600,000 clones, with 92% occurring only once. The germline CDR1 and CDR2 sequences are SGDLS and YYNGEE. Trimming took 4 bases from V and 0 from J, leaving 14 bases between them. This CDR3 has 16 residues. The chain links TRBV9 to TRBJ2-4; the D gene is possibly TRBD1 (6 bases). This receptor was taken from a man younger than 45 in good health. Specimen: naive CD8+ T cells sorted from blood. CDR3 in DNA: TGTGCCAGCAGCCCTACCCAGGGGCTAGCCAAAAACATTCAGTACTTC. It codes for CASSPTQGLAKNIQYF.